Following are 20 T cell receptor beta chains from one sample sequenced in a study of blood T cell repertoires in COVID-19. Libraries were prepared by immunoSEQ multiplex PCR; TCRdb keeps only in-frame clonotypes and omits some of them. Among more than 90,000 clones listed, 85% to 90% were seen once. Sample: peripheral blood. The receptor set was obtained from a man between 65 and 85 years old who had recovered from COVID-19.

The chain combines TRBV9 with TRBJ2-4, with D tentatively TRBD1 (8 bases). The germline CDR1 and CDR2 sequences are SGDLS and YYNGEE. V was clipped by 3 bases and J by 1 base, with 23 bases between them. The CDR3 loop spans 19 amino acids. The chain's CDR3 is CASSEGGTGPLGAKNIQYF. CDR3 sequence (DNA): TGTGCCAGCAGCGAGGGGGGGACAGGCCCTCTTGGTGCCAAAAACATTCAGTACTTC.

The V gene is TRBV5-1, the J gene TRBJ1-2; 11 bases match TRBD1. The CDR3 sequence is 15 residues long. J was trimmed by 1 base and V by 4 bases; bases with no gene match: 3. The germline CDR1 and CDR2 sequences are SGHRS and YFSETQ. CDR3 amino acids: CASSAGQGVNYGYTF. CDR3 bases: TGCGCCAGCAGCGCGGGACAGGGGGTTAACTATGGCTACACCTTC. The variable domain in full, completed from reference TRBV5-1 and TRBJ1-2, reads KAGVTQTPRYLIKTRGQQVTLSCSPISGHRSVSWYQQTPGQGLQFLFEYFSETQRNKGNFPGRFSGRQFSNSRSEMNVSTLELGDSALYLCASSAGQGVNYGYTFGSGTRLTVV.

The V gene is TRBV5-1, the J gene TRBJ1-1; TRBD1 is a possible D gene (5 bases). With 4 bases removed from V and 5 bases from J, the gap between germline ends came to 15 bases. CDR3 size: 14 residues. From germline, CDR1 is SGHRS and CDR2 YFSETQ. CDR3 in DNA: TGCGCCAGCAGCCAAATCGTGGGGGGAACTGAAGCTTTCTTT. Translated, it gives CASSQIVGGTEAFF.

This chain links TRBV19 with TRBJ2-7, with 9 bases that match TRBD2. This CDR3 region has 21 residues. Per germline, CDR1 LNHDA and CDR2 SQIVND (reference sequence). Germline trimming cut 4 bases from V and 5 bases from J; bases unmatched to any gene: 27. CDR3 protein: CASSNRGIAKSRREGRHEQYF. The DNA of the CDR3 is TGTGCCAGTAGTAACCGAGGGATTGCTAAGTCGAGGCGGGAGGGCCGCCACGAGCAGTACTTC.

The DNA for the CDR3 is TGTGCCAGCAGCACCGATTGGGGGCCCGGGGCCAACGTCCTGACTTTC. The encoded protein is CASSTDWGPGANVLTF. The genes are TRBV6-6 and TRBJ2-6, with a possible D match to TRBD1 (6 bases). The germline V gene has CDR1 MNHNY and CDR2 SVGAGI (reference sequence). The CDR3 length is 16 residues. V lost 6 bases and J lost 4, with 16 bases in between.

The gene calls are TRBV15 and TRBJ2-3, with 8 bases lining up with TRBD2. Trimming cost V 9 bases and J 2 bases; bases outside gene matches: 7. Germline-derived CDR1 and CDR2 are LNHNV and YYDKDF (reference sequence). The CDR3 runs to 14 residues. CDR3 region: CATGTSGYTDTQYF. DNA for the CDR3: TGTGCCACTGGCACTAGCGGTTACACAGATACGCAGTATTTT.

The chain couples TRBV6-5 to TRBJ1-1; the D is unclear. This CDR3 is built from 12 residues. Germline V lookup: CDR1 MNHEY, CDR2 SVGAGI. V was pared by 6 bases and J by 1 base, with 6 bases between. The CDR3 DNA reads as TGTGCCAGCAGAACAGAGAACACTGAAGCTTTCTTT. Translation: CASRTENTEAFF.

This clone was detected only a few times. This sequence joins TRBV6-2 or TRBV6-3 and TRBJ2-7, with 9 bases aligning to TRBD2. V trimming: 5 bases; J trimming: 0 bases; junction bases outside the gene matches: 8. Germline V gene data show CDR1 as MNHEY and CDR2 as SVGEGT. The CDR3 is 16 residues long. The CDR3 coding sequence is TGTGCCAGCAGTCGGGCGGGAGGGACGAGCTCCTACGAGCAGTACTTC. Amino acids: CASSRAGGTSSYEQYF.

This clone occurred a few times. The chain is built from TRBV6-5 and TRBJ1-2; 7 bases are a match to TRBD1. Trimming removed 6 bases from V and 7 bases from J; junction bases left unmatched: 11. This CDR3 has 14 residues. Germline CDR1 and CDR2: MNHEY and SVGAGI. CDR3 in DNA: TGTGCCAGCAGACCTGGACAGGTCTTAGGTGGCTACACCTTC. Its translation: CASRPGQVLGGYTF.

The chain carries TRBV3-1 (or the pseudogene TRBV3-2) and TRBJ1-6, with unresolved D. This CDR3 spans 17 amino acids. Trimming shortened V by 3 bases and J by 13 bases, and 25 bases separated the two germline ends. Per germline, CDR1 LGHDT and CDR2 YNNKEL (reference sequence). The CDR3 DNA reads as TGTGCCAGCAGCCAGGTCGGGGTTCGGGGATGGGGATCGCCCCTCCACTTT. Its protein product is CASSQVGVRGWGSPLHF.

The chain recombines TRBV7-2 with TRBJ1-4, with D possibly being TRBD1 (5 bases). Germline V gene lookup returns CDR1 SGHTA and CDR2 FQGNSA. The ends were cut back, 5 bases at V and 7 bases at J, with 14 bases in the middle. The CDR3 covers 14 residues. The CDR3 coding sequence is TGTGCCAGCAGCCCATCCTTCGGGGGTGAAAAACTGTTTTTT. It yields the protein CASSPSFGGEKLFF.

The rearrangement uses TRBV5-1 and TRBJ2-5, with 10 bases lining up with TRBD1. Germline trimming cut 3 bases from V and 3 bases from J; bases unmatched to any gene: 5. The CDR3 covers 15 residues. Germline V gene lookup returns CDR1 SGHRS and CDR2 YFSETQ. CDR3 nucleotides: TGCGCCAGCAGCTCGGCCGGGACAGGGGAAGAGACCCAGTACTTC. It specifies CASSSAGTGEETQYF.

The chain carries TRBV6-6 and TRBJ1-6; 9 bases line up with TRBD1. The CDR3 has 16 amino acids. Germline V lookup: CDR1 MNHNY, CDR2 SVGAGI (reference sequence). V was clipped by 6 bases and J by 5 bases; unmatched bases: 8. The CDR3 sequence is CASSFDRGANNSPLHF. In DNA form, the CDR3 reads TGTGCCAGCAGCTTTGACAGGGGGGCCAATAATTCACCCCTCCACTTT.

V is TRBV27 and J is TRBJ2-3; possibly TRBD2 for D (5 bases). CDR1 is MNHEY and CDR2 is SMNVEV in the germline V gene (reference sequence). The length of the CDR3 is 15 residues. V shed 3 bases and J shed 3 bases, with 13 bases lying between them. This chain's CDR3 is CASSFVSLATDTQYF. The CDR3, as DNA: TGTGCCAGCAGTTTTGTAAGCCTAGCAACAGATACGCAGTATTTT.

This clone is a singleton in its sample. CDR3 coding DNA: TGTGCCAGCAGTGAACAGGTAGCAGGGATCACAGATACGCAGTATTTT. Translated, it gives CASSEQVAGITDTQYF. This rearrangement joins TRBV6-1 to TRBJ2-3; D perhaps matches TRBD1 (5 bases). The CDR3 is 16 amino acids. Trimming removed 2 bases from V and 2 bases from J, with 14 bases in between. Germline V gives CDR1 MNHNS, CDR2 SASEGT.

CDR3 nucleotides: TGTGCCAGCAGCAGGCCCCCTGACTATTCCTACAATGAGCAGTTCTTC. Its protein is CASSRPPDYSYNEQFF. The chain links TRBV5-6 to TRBJ2-1; a weak D match, TRBD2 (5 bases). The V and J ends lost 4 bases and 1 base respectively, with 15 bases between them. Germline V gene lookup returns CDR1 SGHDT and CDR2 YYEEEE. The CDR3 totals 16 residues.

V is TRBV11-2 and J is TRBJ2-1; D gene ambiguous. CDR3 length: 11 residues. Germline lookup yields CDR1 SGHAT and CDR2 FQNNGV. The V end lost 3 bases, the J end lost 16 bases, and 13 bases lay between the germline ends. The CDR3 reads CASSLVTLLFF. For the CDR3, the DNA is TGTGCCAGCAGCTTGGTGACACTTTTATTCTTC.

The V gene is TRBV5-1, the J gene TRBJ2-5, with a tentative D call TRBD1 (6 bases). CDR3 size: 14 residues. Between the trimmed V and J ends, which lost 4 bases and 5 bases, there was a span of 15 bases. CDR1 is SGHRS and CDR2 is YFSETQ in the germline V gene. This CDR3 reads CASSTAGVRETQYF. CDR3 sequence (DNA): TGCGCCAGCAGCACAGCAGGGGTCCGGGAGACCCAGTACTTC.

This chain links TRBV20-1 with TRBJ1-1, with D uncertain. V lost 6 bases and J 4 bases, leaving 9 bases between the germline ends. The CDR3 is 11 amino acids. CDR1 is DFQATT, CDR2 SNEGSKA, per germline (reference sequence). Here the CDR3 DNA reads TGCAGTGCCACGAGTCCCACTGAAGCTTTCTTT. Encoded protein: CSATSPTEAFF.

V is TRBV14 and J is TRBJ2-5; no clear D gene. V gave up 3 bases and J gave up 4 bases, with 3 bases separating them. Per germline, CDR1 SGHDN and CDR2 FVKESK. This CDR3 is built from 11 residues. CDR3 amino acids: CASSHLETQYF. The DNA of the CDR3 is TGTGCCAGCAGCCATCTAGAGACCCAGTACTTC.